The clone carrying this TCR beta chain came up once. Its matching antigen is unknown. The table came from immunoSEQ multiplex PCR; TCRdb's copy has only in-frame clones and leaves some out. The data hold roughly 680,000 clones, with just under 75% observed a single time. This record belongs to a study of shared clonotypes between healthy human individuals. Overall study findings and caveats: Approximately 4.6% of naive CD4 clonotypes were shared across a few donors.

Both subsets, CD45RA+ naive and CD45RA-negative memory, were split from the CD4+ cells. The receptor comes from a woman in her twenties or thirties in good health. What was sequenced was memory CD4+ T cells sorted from blood. Subset specified: CD45RA-negative fraction.

CDR3 in DNA: TGTGCCACCAGCAGAAAAAAAGGGGGCGAAAACTATGGCTACACCTTC. This translates into CATSRKKGGENYGYTF. The V gene is TRBV15, the J gene TRBJ1-2; 7 nucleotides align to TRBD1. The ends lost 2 bases at V and 2 bases at J; junction bases unmatched: 8. Germline CDR1 LNHNV, CDR2 YYDKDF (reference sequence). The length of the CDR3 is 16 residues.